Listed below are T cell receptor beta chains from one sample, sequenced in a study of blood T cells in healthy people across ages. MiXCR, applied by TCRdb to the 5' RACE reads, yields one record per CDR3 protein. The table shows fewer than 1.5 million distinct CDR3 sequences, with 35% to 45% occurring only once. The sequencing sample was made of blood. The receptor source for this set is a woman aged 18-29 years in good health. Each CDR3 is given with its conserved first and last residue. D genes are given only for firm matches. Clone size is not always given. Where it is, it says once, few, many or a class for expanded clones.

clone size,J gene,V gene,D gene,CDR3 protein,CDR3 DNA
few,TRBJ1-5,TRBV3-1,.,CASSQGLSEGQPQHF,TGTGCCAGCAGCCAAGGGCTAAGCGAGGGTCAGCCCCAGCATTTT
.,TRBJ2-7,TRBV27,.,CASRGGTDAWEQYF,TGTGCCAGCAGGGGCGGGACAGACGCCTGGGAGCAGTACTTC
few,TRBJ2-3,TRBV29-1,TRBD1,CSAGGDRGTYF,TGCAGCGCCGGGGGGGACAGGGGCACGTATTTT
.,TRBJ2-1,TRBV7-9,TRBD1,CASSPDRGQSYNEQFF,TGTGCCAGCAGCCCTGACCGGGGACAGAGCTACAATGAGCAGTTCTTC
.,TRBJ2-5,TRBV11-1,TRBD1,CASSLEGQLRETQYF,TGTGCCAGCAGCTTAGAGGGACAGCTACGGGAGACCCAGTACTTC
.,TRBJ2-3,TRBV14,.,CASSQGPGEAEDTQYF,TGTGCCAGCAGCCAAGGTCCTGGGGAGGCGGAGGATACGCAGTATTTT
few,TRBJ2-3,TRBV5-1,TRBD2,CASSLTSGLRTDTQYF,TGCGCCAGCAGCCTAACTAGCGGGCTCCGCACAGATACGCAGTATTTT
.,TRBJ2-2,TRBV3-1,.,CASSRTPGTNTGELFF,TGTGCCAGCAGCCGGACCCCTGGCACAAACACCGGGGAGCTGTTTTTT
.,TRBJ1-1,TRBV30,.,CAWSGFLNTEAFF,TGTGCCTGGAGCGGGTTTCTGAACACTGAAGCTTTCTTT
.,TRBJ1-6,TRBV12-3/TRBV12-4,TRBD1,CASLLTGAYNSPLHF,TGTGCCAGCCTCCTGACAGGGGCCTATAATTCACCCCTCCACTTT
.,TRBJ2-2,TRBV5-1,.,CASGTSNTGELFF,TGCGCCTCCGGGACGAGTAACACCGGGGAGCTGTTTTTT
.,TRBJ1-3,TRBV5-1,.,CASSLAAEGNTIYF,TGCGCCAGCAGCTTGGCTGCTGAGGGAAACACCATATATTTT
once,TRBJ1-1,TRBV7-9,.,CASTVTAGQFNTEAFF,TGTGCCAGCACCGTAACGGCAGGGCAGTTCAACACTGAAGCTTTCTTT
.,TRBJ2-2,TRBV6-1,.,CASLVGGPGELFF,TGTGCCAGTCTCGTAGGGGGGCCCGGGGAGCTGTTTTTT
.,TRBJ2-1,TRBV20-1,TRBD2,CSAPRSLAGDRSSYNEQFF,TGCAGTGCTCCCCGCAGCCTAGCGGGGGATCGGAGCTCCTACAATGAGCAGTTCTTC
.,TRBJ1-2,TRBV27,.,CASSLRQGWRYTF,TGTGCCAGCAGTTTAAGGCAGGGGTGGCGCTACACCTTC
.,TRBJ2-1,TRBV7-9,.,CASTRIYNEQFF,TGTGCCAGCACCCGCATCTACAATGAGCAGTTCTTC
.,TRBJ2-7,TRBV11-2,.,CASSLGSTVYEQYF,TGTGCCAGCAGCTTAGGTTCTACGGTCTACGAGCAGTACTTC
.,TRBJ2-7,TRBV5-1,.,CASSRLLQGDEQYF,TGCGCCAGCAGCAGGCTACTCCAAGGGGACGAGCAGTACTTC
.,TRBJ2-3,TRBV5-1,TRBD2,CASSPGGTSGSTDTQYF,TGCGCCAGCAGCCCGGGCGGGACTAGCGGGTCCACAGATACGCAGTATTTT
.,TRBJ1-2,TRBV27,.,CASAFFGGGSNFEGYTF,TGTGCCAGCGCTTTTTTCGGCGGTGGCAGCAACTTCGAAGGCTACACCTTC
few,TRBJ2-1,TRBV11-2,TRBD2,CASSVGTSGSRKFF,TGTGCCAGCAGCGTCGGGACTAGCGGGAGTAGAAAGTTCTTC
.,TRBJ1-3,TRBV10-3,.,CAISEMASLSGNTIYF,TGTGCCATCAGTGAGATGGCCAGCCTCTCTGGAAACACCATATATTTT
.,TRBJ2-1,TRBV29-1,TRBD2,CSVDTSASSYNEQFF,TGCAGCGTTGACACTAGCGCCTCCTCCTACAATGAGCAGTTCTTC
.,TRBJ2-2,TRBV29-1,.,CSVRDSTFGELFF,TGCAGCGTTCGGGACTCGACCTTCGGGGAGCTGTTTTTT
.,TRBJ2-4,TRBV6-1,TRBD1,CASSEELGQGGSKNIQYF,TGTGCCAGCAGTGAAGAATTGGGACAGGGGGGTAGCAAAAACATTCAGTACTTC
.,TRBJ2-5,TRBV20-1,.,CSARGGQNQETQYF,TGCAGTGCTAGGGGAGGACAGAACCAAGAGACCCAGTACTTC
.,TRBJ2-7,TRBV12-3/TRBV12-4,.,CASSLRVGGSNEQYF,TGTGCCAGCAGTTTGCGGGTAGGGGGGAGTAATGAGCAGTACTTC
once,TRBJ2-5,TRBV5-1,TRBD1,CASSPGQGNHNEQYF,TGCGCCAGCAGCCCGGGACAGGGGAACCACAATGAGCAGTACTTC
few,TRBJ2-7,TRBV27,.,CASGLGAAAQYF,TGTGCCAGCGGTCTGGGTGCCGCGGCGCAGTACTTC
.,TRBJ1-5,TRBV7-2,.,CASSFTGSLSNQPQHF,TGTGCCAGCAGCTTTACAGGGTCTCTGAGCAATCAGCCCCAGCATTTT
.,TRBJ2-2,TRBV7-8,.,CASSQRRTLNTGELFF,TGTGCCAGCAGCCAACGACGTACCCTCAACACCGGGGAGCTGTTTTTT
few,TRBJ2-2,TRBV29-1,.,CSVRQESNTGELFF,TGCAGCGTTAGGCAGGAGTCGAACACCGGGGAGCTGTTTTTT
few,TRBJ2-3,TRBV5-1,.,CASSSRYPADTQYF,TGCGCCAGCAGCTCACGATATCCGGCAGATACGCAGTATTTT
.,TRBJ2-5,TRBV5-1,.,CASSLARGAKQETQYF,TGCGCCAGCAGCTTGGCCCGGGGGGCCAAACAAGAGACCCAGTACTTC
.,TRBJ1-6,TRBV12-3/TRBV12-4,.,CASSQMRGSYNSPLHF,TGTGCCAGCAGTCAAATGAGGGGTAGCTATAATTCACCCCTCCACTTT
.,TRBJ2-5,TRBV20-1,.,CSAREVWAKNQETQYF,TGCAGTGCTAGAGAAGTTTGGGCAAAAAACCAAGAGACCCAGTACTTC
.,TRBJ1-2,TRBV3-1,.,CVSSQEPGQRDGYTF,TGTGTCAGCAGCCAAGAACCTGGACAGCGGGATGGCTACACCTTC
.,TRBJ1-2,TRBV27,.,CASLSNSPNYGYTF,TGTGCCAGTTTATCGAACAGCCCTAACTATGGCTACACCTTC